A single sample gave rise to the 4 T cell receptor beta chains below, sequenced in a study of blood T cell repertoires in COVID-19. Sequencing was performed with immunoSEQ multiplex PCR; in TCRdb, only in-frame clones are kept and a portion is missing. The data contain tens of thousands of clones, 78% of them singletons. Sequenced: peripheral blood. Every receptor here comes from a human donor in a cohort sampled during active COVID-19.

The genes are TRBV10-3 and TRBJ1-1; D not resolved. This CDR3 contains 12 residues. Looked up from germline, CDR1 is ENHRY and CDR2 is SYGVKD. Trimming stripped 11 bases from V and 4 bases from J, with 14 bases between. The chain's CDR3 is CASTGESTEAFF. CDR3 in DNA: TGTGCCTCAACCGGGGAGAGCACTGAAGCTTTCTTT.

CDR3 DNA sequence: TGTGCCAGCAGCAGATTTCCCTCCTACAATGAGCAGTTCTTC. Its translation: CASSRFPSYNEQFF. This chain links TRBV2 with TRBJ2-1, with no clear D. Trimming left V 6 bases short and J 0 bases short, with 9 bases between. The CDR3 has 14 amino acids. CDR1 is SNHLY and CDR2 is FYNNEI in the germline V gene. Looking up the rest from reference TRBV2 and TRBJ2-1 gives the full variable domain: EPEVTQTPSHQVTQMGQEVILRCVPISNHLYFYWYRQILGQKVEFLVSFYNNEISEKSEIFDDQFSVERPDGSNFTLKIRSTKLEDSAMYFCASSRFPSYNEQFFGPGTRLTVL.

The CDR3 coding sequence is TGTGCCAGCAGCGTAGTGGACAGGGGGAACACTGAAGCTTTCTTT. This codes for CASSVVDRGNTEAFF. This rearrangement joins TRBV9 to TRBJ1-1; 9 nucleotides line up with TRBD1. The CDR3 extends over 15 amino acids. Germline lookup yields CDR1 SGDLS and CDR2 YYNGEE. J gave up 1 base and V 0 bases, and 1 base lay outside the gene matches.

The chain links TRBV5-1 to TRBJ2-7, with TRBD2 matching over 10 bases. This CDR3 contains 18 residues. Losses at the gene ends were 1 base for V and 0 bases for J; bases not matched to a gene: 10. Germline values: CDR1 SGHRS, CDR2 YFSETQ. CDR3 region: CASSLQRSGGLSSYEQYF. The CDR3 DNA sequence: TGCGCCAGCAGCTTGCAGCGTAGCGGGGGGCTGAGCTCCTACGAGCAGTACTTC.